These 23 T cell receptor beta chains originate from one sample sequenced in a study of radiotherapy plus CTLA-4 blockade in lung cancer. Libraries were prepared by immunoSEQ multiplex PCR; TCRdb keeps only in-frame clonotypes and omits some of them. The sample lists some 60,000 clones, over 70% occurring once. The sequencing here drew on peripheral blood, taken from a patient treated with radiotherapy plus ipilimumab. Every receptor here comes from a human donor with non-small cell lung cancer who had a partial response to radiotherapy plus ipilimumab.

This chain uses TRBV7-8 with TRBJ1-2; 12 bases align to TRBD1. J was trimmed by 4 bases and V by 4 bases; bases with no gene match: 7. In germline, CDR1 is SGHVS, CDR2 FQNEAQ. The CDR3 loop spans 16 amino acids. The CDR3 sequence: CASSSTGTGGGYGYTF. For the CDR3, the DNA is TGTGCCAGCAGCTCAACCGGGACAGGGGGCGGCTATGGCTACACCTTC.

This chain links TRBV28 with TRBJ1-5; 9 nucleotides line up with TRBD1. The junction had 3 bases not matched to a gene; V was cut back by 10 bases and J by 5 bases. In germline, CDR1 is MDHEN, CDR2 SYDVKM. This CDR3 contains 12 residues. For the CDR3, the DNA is TGTGCCACCACAGGGGGCGATCAGCCCCAGCATTTT. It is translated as CATTGGDQPQHF.

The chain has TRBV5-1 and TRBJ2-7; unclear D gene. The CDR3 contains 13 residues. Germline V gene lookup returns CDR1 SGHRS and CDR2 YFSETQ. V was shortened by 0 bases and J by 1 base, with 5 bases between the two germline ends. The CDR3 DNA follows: TGCGCCAGCAGCTTGGGCCAGTCCTACGAGCAGTACTTC. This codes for CASSLGQSYEQYF. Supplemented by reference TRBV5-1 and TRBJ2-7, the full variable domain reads KAGVTQTPRYLIKTRGQQVTLSCSPISGHRSVSWYQQTPGQGLQFLFEYFSETQRNKGNFPGRFSGRQFSNSRSEMNVSTLELGDSALYLCASSLGQSYEQYFGPGTRLTVT.

The CDR3 DNA reads TGTGCCAGCAGCCGCCGACAGGGGGCACATTCACCCCTCCACTTT. Translated: CASSRRQGAHSPLHF. J is TRBJ1-6 and V is TRBV7-2; the match to TRBD1 covers 10 bases. V shed 5 bases and J 8 bases; nucleotides not matched to a gene: 6. CDR3 length equals 15 residues. The germline gives CDR1 SGHTA, CDR2 FQGNSA.

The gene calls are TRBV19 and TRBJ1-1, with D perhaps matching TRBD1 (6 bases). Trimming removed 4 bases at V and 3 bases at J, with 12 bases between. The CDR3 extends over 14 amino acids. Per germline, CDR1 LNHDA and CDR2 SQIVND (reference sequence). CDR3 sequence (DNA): TGTGCCAGTAGTAATAGGCAGGGGTACACTGAAGCTTTCTTT. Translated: CASSNRQGYTEAFF.

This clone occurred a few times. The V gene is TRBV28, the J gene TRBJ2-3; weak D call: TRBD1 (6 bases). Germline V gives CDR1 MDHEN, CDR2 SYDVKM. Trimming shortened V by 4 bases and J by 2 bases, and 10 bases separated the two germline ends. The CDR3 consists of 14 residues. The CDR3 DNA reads TGTGCCAGCAGTTCTACAGGGCCCACAGATACGCAGTATTTT. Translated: CASSSTGPTDTQYF.

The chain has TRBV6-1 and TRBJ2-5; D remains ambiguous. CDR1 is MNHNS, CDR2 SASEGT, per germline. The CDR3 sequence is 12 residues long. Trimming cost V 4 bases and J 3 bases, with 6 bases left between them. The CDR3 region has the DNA TGTGCCAGCAGTGTCCTCGAAGAGACCCAGTACTTC. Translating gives CASSVLEETQYF.

DNA of the CDR3: TGCAGCGTTGCCGGGGGGGGACAGGGAGGGCGGAACACTGAAGCTTTCTTT. Translation gives CSVAGGGQGGRNTEAFF. The J gene is TRBJ1-1, the V gene TRBV29-1, with 9 nucleotides matching TRBD1. CDR1 and CDR2 from the germline V gene are SQVTM and ANQGSEA. With 4 bases clipped from V and 1 base from J, the junction kept 13 bases outside the gene matches. The CDR3 contains 17 residues. Drawing the rest from reference TRBV29-1 and TRBJ1-1, the complete variable domain is SAVISQKPSRDICQRGTSLTIQCQVDSQVTMMFWYRQQPGQSLTLIATANQGSEATYESGFVIDKFPISRPNLTFSTLTVSNMSPEDSSIYLCSVAGGGQGGRNTEAFFGQGTRLTVV.

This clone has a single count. The CDR3 region has the DNA TGTGCCAGTAGTACGGGACAGCAGGCCGAGCAGTACTTC. It specifies CASSTGQQAEQYF. This chain connects TRBV19 to TRBJ2-7, with 7 bases fitting TRBD1. Germline V gene data show CDR1 as LNHDA and CDR2 as SQIVND (reference sequence). Losses at the gene ends were 4 bases for V and 6 bases for J; bases not matched to a gene: 6. CDR3 length equals 13 residues. Drawing the rest from reference TRBV19 and TRBJ2-7, the complete variable domain is DGGITQSPKYLFRKEGQNVTLSCEQNLNHDAMYWYRQDPGQGLRLIYYSQIVNDFQKGDIAEGYSVSREKKESFPLTVTSAQKNPTAFYLCASSTGQQAEQYFGPGTRLTVT.

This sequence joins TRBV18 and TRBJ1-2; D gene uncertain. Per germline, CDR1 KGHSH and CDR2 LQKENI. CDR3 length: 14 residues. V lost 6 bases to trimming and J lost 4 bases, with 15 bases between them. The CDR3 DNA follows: TGTGCCAGCTCCCCCGCAGGAGGTGGCTATGGCTACACCTTC. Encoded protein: CASSPAGGGYGYTF.

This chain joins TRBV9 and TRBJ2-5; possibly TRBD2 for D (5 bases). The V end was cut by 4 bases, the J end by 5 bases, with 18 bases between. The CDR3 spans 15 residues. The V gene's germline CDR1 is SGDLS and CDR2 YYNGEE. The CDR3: CASSPKRAGGETQYF. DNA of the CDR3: TGTGCCAGCAGCCCCAAGAGGGCAGGTGGGGAGACCCAGTACTTC.

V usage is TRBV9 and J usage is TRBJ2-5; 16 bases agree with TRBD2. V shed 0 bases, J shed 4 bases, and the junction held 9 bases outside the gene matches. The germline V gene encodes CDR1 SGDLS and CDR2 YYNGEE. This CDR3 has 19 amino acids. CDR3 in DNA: TGTGCCAGCAGCGTAGCCTCGGGACTAGCGGGGGGGCGGGGAGAGACCCAGTACTTC. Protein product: CASSVASGLAGGRGETQYF.

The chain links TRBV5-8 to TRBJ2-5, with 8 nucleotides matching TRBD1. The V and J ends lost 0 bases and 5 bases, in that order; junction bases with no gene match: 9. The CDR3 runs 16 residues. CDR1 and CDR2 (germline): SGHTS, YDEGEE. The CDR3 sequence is CASSLGDRGRVETQYF. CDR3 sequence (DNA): TGTGCCAGCAGCTTGGGTGACAGGGGACGGGTGGAGACCCAGTACTTC.

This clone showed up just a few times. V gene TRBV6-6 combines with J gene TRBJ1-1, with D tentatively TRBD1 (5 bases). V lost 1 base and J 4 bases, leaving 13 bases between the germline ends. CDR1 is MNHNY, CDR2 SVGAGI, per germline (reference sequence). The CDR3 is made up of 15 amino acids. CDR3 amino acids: CASSYYPDSSTEAFF. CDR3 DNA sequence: TGTGCCAGCAGTTACTATCCAGACAGTAGCACTGAAGCTTTCTTT.

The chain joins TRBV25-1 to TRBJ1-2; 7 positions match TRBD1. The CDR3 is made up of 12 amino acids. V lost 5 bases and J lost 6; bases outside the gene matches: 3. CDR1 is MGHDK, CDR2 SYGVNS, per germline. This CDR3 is CASSQTGHGYTF. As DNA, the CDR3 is TGTGCCAGCAGTCAGACAGGGCATGGCTACACCTTC.

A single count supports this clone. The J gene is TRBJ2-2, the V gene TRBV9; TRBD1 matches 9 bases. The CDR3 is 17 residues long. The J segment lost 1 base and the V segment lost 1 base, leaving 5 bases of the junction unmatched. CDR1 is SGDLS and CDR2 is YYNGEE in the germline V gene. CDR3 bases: TGTGCCAGCAGCGTAAAAAAGGGACAGGGGAACACCGGGGAGCTGTTTTTT. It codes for CASSVKKGQGNTGELFF.

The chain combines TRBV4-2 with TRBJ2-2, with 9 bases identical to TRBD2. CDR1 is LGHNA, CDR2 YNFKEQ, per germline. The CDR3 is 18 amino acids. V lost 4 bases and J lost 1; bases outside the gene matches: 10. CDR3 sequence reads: CASSRGGGASGNTGELFF. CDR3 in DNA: TGTGCCAGCAGCCGCGGCGGGGGGGCCAGTGGGAACACCGGGGAGCTGTTTTTT.

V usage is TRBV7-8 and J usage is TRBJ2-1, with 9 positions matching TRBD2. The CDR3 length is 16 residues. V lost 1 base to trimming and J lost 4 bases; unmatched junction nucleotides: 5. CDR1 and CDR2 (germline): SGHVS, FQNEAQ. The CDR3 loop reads CASSLVGGGVYNEQFF. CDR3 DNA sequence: TGTGCCAGCAGCTTAGTTGGCGGGGGGGTTTACAATGAGCAGTTCTTC.

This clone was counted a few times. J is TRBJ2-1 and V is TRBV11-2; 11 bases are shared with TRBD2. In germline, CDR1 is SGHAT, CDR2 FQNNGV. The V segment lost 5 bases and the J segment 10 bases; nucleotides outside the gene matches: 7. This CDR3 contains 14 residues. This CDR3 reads CASSPGLAGLEQFF. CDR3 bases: TGTGCCAGCAGCCCCGGACTAGCGGGTTTGGAGCAGTTCTTC.

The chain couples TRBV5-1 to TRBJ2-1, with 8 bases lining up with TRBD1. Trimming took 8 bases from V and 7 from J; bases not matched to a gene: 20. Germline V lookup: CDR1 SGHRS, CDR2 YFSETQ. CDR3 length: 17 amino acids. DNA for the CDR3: TGCGCCAGTAAACCGGGGCAGGGGGCGAATTTAAGAAATGAGCAGTTCTTC. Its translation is CASKPGQGANLRNEQFF.

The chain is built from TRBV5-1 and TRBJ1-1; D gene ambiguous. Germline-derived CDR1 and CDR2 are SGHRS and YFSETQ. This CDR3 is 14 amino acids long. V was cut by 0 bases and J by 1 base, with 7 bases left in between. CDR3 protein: CASSLATGNTEAFF. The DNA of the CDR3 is TGCGCCAGCAGCTTGGCCACCGGGAACACTGAAGCTTTCTTT.

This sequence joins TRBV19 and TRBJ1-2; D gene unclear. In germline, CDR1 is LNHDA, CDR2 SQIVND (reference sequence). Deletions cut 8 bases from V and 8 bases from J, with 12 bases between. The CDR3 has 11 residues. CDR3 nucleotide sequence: TGTGCCAGTTCCTGGTCGGTCGGCTACACCTTC. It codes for CASSWSVGYTF.

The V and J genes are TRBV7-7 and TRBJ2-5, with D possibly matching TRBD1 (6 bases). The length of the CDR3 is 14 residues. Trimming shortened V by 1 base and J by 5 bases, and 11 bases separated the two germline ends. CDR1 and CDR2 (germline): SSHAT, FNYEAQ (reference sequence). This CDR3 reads CASSLGGPKETQYF. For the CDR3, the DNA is TGTGCCAGCAGCTTAGGGGGGCCGAAGGAGACCCAGTACTTC.